Sequencing of this T cell receptor (beta chain) was carried out in a study of OX40 agonist ivuxolimab in advanced cancers. Looking at the study overall: Three patients showed partial responses: one hepatocellular carcinoma and two cutaneous melanoma cases.

The V end was cut by 4 bases, the J end by 0 bases, with 13 bases between. The CDR3 sequence is 16 residues long. The germline gives CDR1 LNHDA, CDR2 SQIVND (reference sequence). Sequencing used immunoSEQ multiplex PCR; TCRdb keeps in-frame clones, though not all of them. The data contain under 95,000 clones, about 82% of them singletons. This sequence originates from an adult with an advanced solid tumor such as melanoma, head and neck, liver or kidney cancer. The chain joins TRBV19 to TRBJ1-3, with D tentatively TRBD1 (5 bases). The sequencing here drew on CD4+ or CD8+ T cells sorted from blood, taken in a trial of the OX40 agonist ivuxolimab. CDR3 loop: CASSTRTPSSGNTIYF. The CDR3, as DNA: TGTGCCAGTAGTACCAGGACACCGAGCTCTGGAAACACCATATATTTT.